The 3 T cell receptor beta chains listed next were all sequenced from one sample in a study of identical twins. TCRdb analysed the 5' RACE reads with MiXCR anew, one entry per CDR3 protein. In the table there are some 710,000 distinct CDR3 sequences, 6% to 6.5% of which are singletons. The sequencing input was naive T cells sorted from blood. All receptors come from a man younger than 30 in good health.

The genes are TRBV3-1 and TRBJ2-5; no clear D. Trimming stripped 1 base from V and 5 bases from J, with 11 bases between. The CDR3 loop spans 14 amino acids. CDR1 is LGHDT, CDR2 YNNKEL, per germline (reference sequence). The CDR3 sequence is CASSQVGLTETQYF. The CDR3, as DNA: TGTGCCAGCAGCCAAGTCGGGCTAACGGAGACCCAGTACTTC.

This clonotype was found many times. The chain is built from TRBV2 and TRBJ2-5; D gene unclear. This CDR3 is built from 11 residues. Deletions cut 9 bases from V and 5 bases from J, with 10 bases between. The germline CDR1 and CDR2 sequences are SNHLY and FYNNEI. The CDR3 DNA is TGTGCCAGGGAAAAAGGGGAGACCCAGTACTTC. Its translation: CAREKGETQYF.

This clonotype was detected many times. The chain employs TRBV28 and TRBJ1-5, with 9 bases that match TRBD1. J lost 4 bases, V lost 9 bases, and 4 bases had no gene match. The CDR3 is 13 residues long. Germline loops: CDR1 MDHEN, CDR2 SYDVKM. The CDR3 region is CASTGQGNQPQHF. The CDR3 nucleotides are TGTGCCAGTACCGGACAGGGGAATCAGCCCCAGCATTTT.